This T cell receptor beta chain was profiled in a study of CD8+ T cells in alopecia areata. Germline V gene sequence: CDR1 SGHNT, CDR2 YYREEE (reference sequence). There are 15 residues in the CDR3. After removal of 4 bases from V and 4 bases from J, the junction contained 4 bases not matched to a gene. Findings and limits, study-wide: Shared TCR sequences were less clear between patients than in mice, possibly partly from HLA diversity. The study found that many expanded lesional clones persisted in scalp and blood during tofacitinib.

This clone was seen once. Its antigen is unidentified. Isolated RNA was reverse transcribed into cDNA used as the sequencing template. Clones were sequenced by immunoSEQ multiplex PCR, and TCRdb holds only the in-frame ones, with some missing. Counted here are some 220,000 clones, about 57% occurring once; the ten biggest clones make up about 1.4%. Treatment indicated: oral pan-JAK inhibitor, 5-10 mg twice daily. V is TRBV5-4 and J is TRBJ2-7; TRBD2 matches at 14 bases. This TCR came from a human donor with alopecia areata. The source material was CD4+ T cells sorted from blood, sampled at week 4, from a patient treated with tofacitinib. The CDR3 DNA sequence: TGTGCCAGCAGCGCAGGGACTAGCGGGGGATACGAGCAGTACTTC. Translated: CASSAGTSGGYEQYF. Full variable domain (outside the CDR3, taken from reference TRBV5-4 and TRBJ2-7): ETGVTQSPTHLIKTRGQQVTLRCSSQSGHNTVSWYQQALGQGPQFIFQYYREEENGRGNFPPRFSGLQFPNYSSELNVNALELDDSALYLCASSAGTSGGYEQYFGPGTRLTVT.